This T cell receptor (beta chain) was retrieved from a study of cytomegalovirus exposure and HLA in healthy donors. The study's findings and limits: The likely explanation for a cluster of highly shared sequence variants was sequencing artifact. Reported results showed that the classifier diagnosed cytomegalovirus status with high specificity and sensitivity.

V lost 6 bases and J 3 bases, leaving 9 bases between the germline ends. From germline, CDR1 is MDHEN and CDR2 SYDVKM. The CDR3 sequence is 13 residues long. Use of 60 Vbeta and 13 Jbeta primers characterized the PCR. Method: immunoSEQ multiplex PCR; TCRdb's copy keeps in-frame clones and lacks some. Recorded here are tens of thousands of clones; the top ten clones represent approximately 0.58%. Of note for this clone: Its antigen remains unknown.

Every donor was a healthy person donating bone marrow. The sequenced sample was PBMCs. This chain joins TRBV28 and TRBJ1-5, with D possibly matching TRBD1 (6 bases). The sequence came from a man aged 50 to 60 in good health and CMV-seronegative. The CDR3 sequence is CASRQGDNQPQHF. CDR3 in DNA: TGTGCCAGCAGACAGGGAGACAATCAGCCCCAGCATTTT.